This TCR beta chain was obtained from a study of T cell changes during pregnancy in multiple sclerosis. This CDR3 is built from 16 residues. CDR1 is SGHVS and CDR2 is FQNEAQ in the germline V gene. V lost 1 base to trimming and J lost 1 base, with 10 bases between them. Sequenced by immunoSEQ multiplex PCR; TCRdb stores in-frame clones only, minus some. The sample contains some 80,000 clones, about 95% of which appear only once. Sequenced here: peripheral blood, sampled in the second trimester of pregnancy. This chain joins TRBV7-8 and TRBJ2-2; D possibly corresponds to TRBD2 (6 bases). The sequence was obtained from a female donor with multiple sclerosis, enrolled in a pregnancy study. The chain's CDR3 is CASSLGRAVNTGELFF. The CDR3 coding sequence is TGTGCCAGCAGCTTAGGGAGGGCAGTGAACACCGGGGAGCTGTTTTTT.